This T cell receptor beta chain emerged from a study of T-cell reconstitution after alpha-beta-depleted transplantation in children. Study-wide results and limits: By about two months after transplant, alpha-beta T cells reportedly arose from several hundred graft clones that had expanded. At the one-year point after transplant, T-cell counts and TCRbeta diversity were found to come mostly from T cells that had been newly produced.

A remark on this clonotype: Its antigen is not identified.

The CDR3 loop spans 14 amino acids. V was trimmed by 3 bases and J by 2 bases, leaving 11 bases between them. Looked up from germline, CDR1 is LGHNT and CDR2 is FRNRAP. Unique molecular identifiers were built into the TCRbeta library. MiXCR, run by TCRdb on the PCR reads, gives a single entry per CDR3 protein. The sample records 200,000 to 250,000 distinct CDR3 sequences, around 8% being singletons. This TCR was sampled from a male patient younger than 18 who had a stem cell transplant for acute lymphoblastic leukemia, so the T cells may come from the graft donor. The material sequenced was PBMCs, mostly from graft donor cells, taken 180 days after TCRalphabeta/CD19-depleted stem cell transplant. The J gene is TRBJ2-7, the V gene TRBV12-5; D is undetermined. The CDR3 nucleotides are TGTGCTAGTGGTTTTCCGGGCAGCACCTACGAGCAGTACTTC. Its protein product is CASGFPGSTYEQYF.